Listed here are 20 T cell receptor beta chains from one sample, sequenced in a study of cytomegalovirus exposure and HLA in healthy donors. PCR amplification relied on 60 Vbeta primers (plus 13 Jbeta primers). Some clones are missing from TCRdb's copy, which holds only in-frame ones; the method was immunoSEQ multiplex PCR. The profile shows over 150,000 clones, around 80% of them singletons. The sequenced sample consisted of PBMCs. The origin of the receptors is a man aged 25-45 years in good health and CMV-seropositive.

In the case of this clone: Its ends do not fully match the called genes, so a read error is possible. V usage is TRBV4-2 and J usage is TRBJ2-1, with D maybe TRBD2 (5 bases). The CDR3 totals 17 residues. Germline CDR1 is LGHNA and CDR2 is YNFKEQ. The CDR3 nucleotides are TGTGCCAGCAGCCAAGTACGAGGGCTGCTCTCCTACAATAAGCAGTTCTTC. Its protein is CASSQVRGLLSYNKQFF.

V gene TRBV13 combines with J gene TRBJ2-7, with TRBD2 identical over 8 bases. The CDR3 spans 16 residues. The V gene's germline CDR1 is PRHDT and CDR2 FYEKMQ (reference sequence). V lost 0 bases to trimming and J lost 2 bases; unmatched junction nucleotides: 6. This CDR3 is CASSLGAGGFTYEQYF. The CDR3 bases are TGTGCCAGCAGCTTAGGGGCGGGAGGTTTCACCTACGAGCAGTACTTC.

This chain connects TRBV7-2 to TRBJ2-5, with a possible D match to TRBD1 (5 bases). CDR3 length: 13 residues. CDR1 is SGHTA and CDR2 is FQGNSA in the germline V gene. Deletions cut 1 base from V and 8 bases from J, with 11 bases between. The CDR3 sequence: CASSLVLGRTQYF. The CDR3 DNA follows: TGTGCCAGCAGCTTAGTTCTGGGGCGTACCCAGTACTTC.

The rearrangement joins TRBV30 to TRBJ2-7; possibly TRBD1 for D (6 bases). The germline V gene encodes CDR1 GTSNPN and CDR2 SVGIG (reference sequence). Trimming shortened V by 3 bases and J by 5 bases, and 17 bases separated the two germline ends. The CDR3 consists of 14 residues. Written as DNA, the CDR3 is TGTGCCTGGAGCAGGGGAGCCGTGGACGACGAGCAGTACTTC. This encodes CAWSRGAVDDEQYF.

In this sample, this clone turned up many times. This chain links TRBV2 with TRBJ1-1, with D unresolved. Trimming cost V 0 bases and J 3 bases, with 20 bases left between them. The length of the CDR3 is 18 residues. Per germline, CDR1 SNHLY and CDR2 FYNNEI. The CDR3: CASSEAFDFGSEDTEAFF. The CDR3 region has the DNA TGTGCCAGCAGTGAAGCGTTTGACTTTGGCAGTGAGGACACTGAAGCTTTCTTT. Full variable domain (missing parts from reference TRBV2 and TRBJ1-1): EPEVTQTPSHQVTQMGQEVILRCVPISNHLYFYWYRQILGQKVEFLVSFYNNEISEKSEIFDDQFSVERPDGSNFTLKIRSTKLEDSAMYFCASSEAFDFGSEDTEAFFGQGTRLTVV.

The CDR3: CASSETRELGNGYTF. The CDR3 DNA sequence: TGTGCCAGCAGTGAAACGAGGGAGCTTGGTAATGGCTACACCTTC. The V gene is TRBV6-1, the J gene TRBJ1-2; no clear D gene. This CDR3 has 15 amino acids. The V gene lost 2 bases and the J gene lost 6 bases, with 16 bases spanning the gap. CDR1 MNHNS and CDR2 SASEGT come from the germline V gene.

V gene TRBV19 combines with J gene TRBJ1-5, with a weak D call TRBD1 (6 bases). This CDR3 has 15 amino acids. Germline CDR1 reads LNHDA; CDR2 reads SQIVND (reference sequence). V lost 3 bases and J lost 3, with 12 bases in between. The CDR3 DNA is TGTGCCAGTAGTATTGAGGGGGTGCTCAATCAGCCCCAGCATTTT. It specifies CASSIEGVLNQPQHF.

The chain carries TRBV4-1 and TRBJ1-5, with D perhaps TRBD1 (6 bases). The ends were cut back, 1 base at V and 1 base at J, with 14 bases in the middle. From germline, CDR1 is MGHRA and CDR2 YSYEKL. The CDR3 covers 17 residues. CDR3: CASSQVAGGRSNQPQHF. CDR3 nucleotides: TGCGCCAGCAGCCAAGTAGCGGGGGGCCGAAGCAATCAGCCCCAGCATTTT.

The chain is built from TRBV18 and TRBJ2-7; D not certain. The CDR3 sequence is 14 residues long. Trimming removed 2 bases from V and 3 bases from J, with 11 bases in between. Germline V gives CDR1 KGHSH, CDR2 LQKENI. The CDR3 DNA reads as TGTGCCAGCTCACCAGAGGCGAGAGGCTACGAGCAGTACTTC. Translated: CASSPEARGYEQYF.

This clone has only one observation. This chain joins TRBV9 and TRBJ1-2; 10 positions agree with TRBD1. The CDR3 sequence is 15 residues long. Germline loops: CDR1 SGDLS, CDR2 YYNGEE. V trimming: 3 bases; J trimming: 7 bases; junction bases outside the gene matches: 9. CDR3 sequence (DNA): TGTGCCAGCAGCGCTCAGACAGGGGGCGCCGGTGGCTACACCTTC. This gives the protein CASSAQTGGAGGYTF.

This clone was detected once. The V gene is TRBV7-9, the J gene TRBJ2-2, with D uncertain. Germline CDR1 SEHNR, CDR2 FQNEAQ (reference sequence). The CDR3 has 14 residues. Trimming took off 5 bases at V and 0 bases at J, with 7 bases between the two ends. DNA of the CDR3: TGTGCCAGCAGCCCGGGTTCGAACACCGGGGAGCTGTTTTTT. It translates to CASSPGSNTGELFF.

The chain couples TRBV18 to TRBJ2-3; no definite D call. The germline V gene has CDR1 KGHSH and CDR2 LQKENI. Trimming stripped 0 bases from V and 0 bases from J, with 16 bases between. The length of the CDR3 is 18 residues. The CDR3 DNA follows: TGTGCCAGCTCACCACCGGGCCCCTATTATACTAGCACAGATACGCAGTATTTT. Translation gives CASSPPGPYYTSTDTQYF. The full variable domain, with the rest looked up from reference TRBV18 and TRBJ2-3, is NAGVMQNPRHLVRRRGQEARLRCSPMKGHSHVYWYRQLPEEGLKFMVYLQKENIIDESGMPKERFSAEFPKEGPSILRIQQVVRGDSAAYFCASSPPGPYYTSTDTQYFGPGTRLTVL.

V and J are TRBV29-1 and TRBJ2-3; D may be TRBD1 (6 bases). The CDR3 has 13 residues. Germline assignment: CDR1 SQVTM and CDR2 ANQGSEA. The CDR3 nucleotides are TGCAGTATGGGCCAGGGGATCGTGGATACGCAGTATTTT. It translates to CSMGQGIVDTQYF.

V is TRBV5-4 and J is TRBJ2-1; 8 positions match TRBD2. The V gene's germline CDR1 is SGHNT and CDR2 YYREEE (reference sequence). The V gene end was trimmed by 2 bases and the J gene end by 5 bases; junction bases not matched to a gene: 9. CDR3 length equals 16 residues. This chain's CDR3 is CASSFGLAGADNEQFF. The CDR3 DNA reads as TGTGCCAGCAGCTTCGGACTAGCTGGGGCCGACAATGAGCAGTTCTTC. Using reference TRBV5-4 and TRBJ2-1 for the parts outside the CDR3, the full variable domain is ETGVTQSPTHLIKTRGQQVTLRCSSQSGHNTVSWYQQALGQGPQFIFQYYREEENGRGNFPPRFSGLQFPNYSSELNVNALELDDSALYLCASSFGLAGADNEQFFGPGTRLTVL.

This chain connects TRBV19 to TRBJ2-7; 8 nucleotides line up with TRBD1. CDR3 length equals 17 residues. The germline gives CDR1 LNHDA, CDR2 SQIVND (reference sequence). The V segment lost 4 bases and the J segment 6 bases; nucleotides outside the gene matches: 17. CDR3 nucleotides: TGTGCCAGTAGTAATATTCGACAGGGGCCTAAGATGGGCGAGCAGTACTTC. It yields the protein CASSNIRQGPKMGEQYF.

J is TRBJ2-1 and V is TRBV7-2; 7 bases match TRBD2. The germline V gene encodes CDR1 SGHTA and CDR2 FQGNSA. Germline trimming cut 2 bases from V and 9 bases from J; bases unmatched to any gene: 7. This CDR3 region has 14 residues. For the CDR3, the DNA is TGTGCCAGCAGCTTAAACAAGGGGAGGGGTGAGCAGTTCTTC. It is translated as CASSLNKGRGEQFF.

This clone was found once. The chain has TRBV12-5 and TRBJ2-6, with 8 bases lining up with TRBD1. Per germline, CDR1 LGHNT and CDR2 FRNRAP. The CDR3 is made up of 17 amino acids. The V segment lost 0 bases and the J segment 9 bases; nucleotides outside the gene matches: 10. The CDR3 loop is CASGLVETKDRDNVLTF. CDR3 in DNA: TGTGCTAGTGGTTTGGTGGAGACGAAGGACAGGGACAACGTCCTGACTTTC. Drawing the rest from reference TRBV12-5 and TRBJ2-6, the complete variable domain is DARVTQTPRHKVTEMGQEVTMRCQPILGHNTVFWYRQTMMQGLELLAYFRNRAPLDDSGMPKDRFSAEMPDATLATLKIQPSEPRDSAVYFCASGLVETKDRDNVLTFGAGSRLTVL.

V and J are TRBV7-3 and TRBJ2-2; 8 bases map to TRBD2. The CDR3 loop spans 13 amino acids. From germline, CDR1 is SGHTA and CDR2 FQGTGA. Trimming removed 5 bases from V and 8 bases from J; junction bases left unmatched: 4. As DNA, the CDR3 is TGTGCCAGCAGCCCATTAGCGGGAGGGGAGCTGTTTTTT. This gives the protein CASSPLAGGELFF.

This clone was picked up one time. The chain couples TRBV30 to TRBJ2-5, with TRBD1 identical over 10 bases. The germline V gene encodes CDR1 GTSNPN and CDR2 SVGIG (reference sequence). The CDR3 runs to 13 residues. The V gene end was trimmed by 8 bases and the J gene end by 2 bases; junction bases not matched to a gene: 5. The chain's CDR3 is CAREDRGQETQYF. CDR3 nucleotides: TGTGCCCGAGAGGACAGGGGGCAAGAGACCCAGTACTTC.

The chain carries TRBV5-1 and TRBJ2-5, with TRBD2 as a possible D gene (5 bases). The V gene's germline CDR1 is SGHRS and CDR2 YFSETQ. The CDR3 is 13 amino acids. The germline V and J ends were trimmed by 2 bases and 2 bases, with 7 bases remaining between them. CDR3 nucleotide sequence: TGCGCCAGCAGCTTCGACTATCAAGAGACCCAGTACTTC. It yields the protein CASSFDYQETQYF.